The 12 T cell receptor beta chains given below trace back to one sample, sequenced in a study of T cell repertoires and Cas9 in healthy adults. Produced via immunoSEQ multiplex PCR; TCRdb's table is partial and in-frame only. The data show tens of thousands of clones, roughly 92% seen once. What was sequenced was CD4+ effector T cells (CD127+, CD25-, CD137-, CD154-) from PBMCs; culture status not recorded. The receptors shown here come from a human donor in good health.

CDR3: CASSRRLGPGSETQYF. The CDR3 nucleotides read TGTGCCAGCAGCCGCCGACTAGGGCCGGGGTCAGAGACCCAGTACTTC. V usage is TRBV11-2 and J usage is TRBJ2-5; the D gene is possibly TRBD2 (6 bases). The CDR3 totals 16 residues. Trimming shortened V by 5 bases and J by 4 bases, and 20 bases separated the two germline ends. Germline V gene sequence: CDR1 SGHAT, CDR2 FQNNGV.

The chain uses TRBV21-1 and TRBJ1-5. TRBV21-1 is a pseudogene segment. The CDR3 has 13 amino acids. CDR3 sequence: CASSKTGSGPQHF. CDR3 sequence (DNA): TGTGCCAGCAGCAAGACTGGGTCGGGGCCCCAGCATTTT.

The chain recombines TRBV5-1 with TRBJ2-5, with a tentative D call TRBD1 (6 bases). The DNA end lines up better with TRBJ2-7; the J call may be wrong. Germline CDR1 SGHRS, CDR2 YFSETQ. This CDR3 region has 14 residues. The CDR3 region is CASRRTQGSYEQYF. The CDR3 nucleotides are TGCGCCAGCAGGAGAACGCAGGGGTCCTACGAGCAGTACTTC.

This clone was seen once. The V gene is TRBV7-6, the J gene TRBJ2-7; possible D gene TRBD2, 5 bases. The CDR3 covers 13 residues. V was cut by 1 base and J by 5 bases, with 9 bases left in between. CDR1 is SGHVS, CDR2 FNYEAQ, per germline. The CDR3 DNA is TGTGCCAGCAGCTTAGGAGGGATCCACGAGCAGTACGTC. It codes for CASSLGGIHEQYV.

The chain is built from TRBV10-3 and TRBJ2-5; no reliable D call. This CDR3 spans 12 amino acids. Trimming shortened V by 2 bases and J by 1 base, and 2 bases separated the two germline ends. The germline CDR1 and CDR2 sequences are ENHRY and SYGVKD. The CDR3 reads CAISELQETQYF. In DNA form, the CDR3 reads TGTGCCATCAGTGAGCTCCAAGAGACCCAGTACTTC.

The DNA for the CDR3 is TGTGCCAGCAGCCCTATTGGCAGGGACTACGAGCAGTACGTC. It specifies CASSPIGRDYEQYV. This sequence joins TRBV6-5 and TRBJ2-7; D might be TRBD1 (5 bases). V gave up 6 bases and J gave up 3 bases, with 15 bases separating them. The CDR3 is 14 amino acids. Germline assignment: CDR1 MNHEY and CDR2 SVGAGI.

V is TRBV4-1 and J is TRBJ2-1; no definite D call. Trimming took 0 bases from V and 11 from J, leaving 5 bases between them. Germline V lookup: CDR1 MGHRA, CDR2 YSYEKL. This CDR3 contains 11 residues. The CDR3 here is CASSQESKQFF. The CDR3 region has the DNA TGCGCCAGCAGCCAAGAATCGAAGCAGTTCTTC.

V usage is TRBV27 and J usage is TRBJ1-1; D not resolved. Per germline, CDR1 MNHEY and CDR2 SMNVEV (reference sequence). V lost 3 bases and J lost 0, with 8 bases in between. There are 14 residues in the CDR3. CDR3 coding DNA: TGTGCCAGCAGTTTTCGGGATTTGAACACTGAAGCTTTCTTT. The encoded protein is CASSFRDLNTEAFF.

The chain links TRBV29-1 to TRBJ2-1; 8 positions match TRBD2. The germline gives CDR1 SQVTM, CDR2 ANQGSEA. CDR3 length: 17 residues. Losses at the gene ends were 3 bases for V and 0 bases for J; bases not matched to a gene: 10. CDR3 sequence reads: CSVEGLAGWSSYNEQFF. CDR3 nucleotides: TGCAGCGTTGAGGGATTAGCGGGATGGAGCTCCTACAATGAGCAGTTCTTC.

A single count supports this clone. V is TRBV7-2 and J is TRBJ2-1; TRBD2 aligns across 10 bases. CDR1 is SGHTA and CDR2 is FQGNSA in the germline V gene. This CDR3 is built from 15 residues. After removal of 4 bases from V and 5 bases from J, the junction contained 5 bases not matched to a gene. The CDR3 DNA is TGTGCCAGCAGCTACCGGACTAGCGGCCACAATGAGCAGTTCTTC. This encodes CASSYRTSGHNEQFF.

This chain connects TRBV29-1 to TRBJ2-1; 9 nucleotides line up with TRBD1. CDR1 SQVTM and CDR2 ANQGSEA come from the germline V gene. The junction had 9 bases not matched to a gene; V was cut back by 6 bases and J by 6 bases. CDR3 size: 14 residues. The CDR3 here is CSVRDRGGLNEQFF. The CDR3 DNA reads TGCAGCGTACGAGACAGGGGGGGTCTCAATGAGCAGTTCTTC.

This chain joins TRBV7-9 and TRBJ2-6; D call uncertain. Trimming pared 6 bases from V and 2 bases from J, leaving 11 bases between. The CDR3 has 15 residues. The V gene's germline CDR1 is SEHNR and CDR2 FQNEAQ (reference sequence). The CDR3 spells CASRPAVTGANVLTF. The CDR3 coding sequence is TGTGCCAGCAGACCCGCAGTTACTGGGGCCAACGTCCTGACTTTC.